This TCR beta chain derives from a study of control samples from healthy donors and cancer patients. Assay: immunoSEQ multiplex PCR; the TCRdb copy retains only in-frame clones and omits some. Here the sample spans tens of thousands of clones, around 85% being singletons. A single count supports this clone. The same CDR3 can be traced to other DNA sequences in this sample. The receptor's source is a man aged 30 to 39 in good health. The specimen was blood.

Here the CDR3 reads CASSLGQGSSPLHF. CDR3 sequence (DNA): TGTGCCAGCAGCTTAGGGCAGGGCAGTTCACCCCTCCACTTT. The chain has TRBV11-2 and TRBJ1-6; D is possibly TRBD1 (5 bases). The germline CDR1 and CDR2 sequences are SGHAT and FQNNGV. CDR3 length equals 14 residues. V lost 1 base to trimming and J lost 9 bases, with 10 bases between them.